The clone carrying this T cell receptor beta chain was recorded only once. The data stem from a study of OX40 agonist ivuxolimab in advanced cancers. Study overall: Patients were dosed intravenously with ivuxolimab at 0.01 to 10 mg/kg every 2 weeks.

In germline, CDR1 is SEHNR, CDR2 FQNEAQ (reference sequence). Trimming cost V 3 bases and J 2 bases, with 10 bases left between them. This CDR3 comprises 14 residues. Here immunoSEQ multiplex PCR was the method, and the copy in TCRdb shows in-frame clones only, minus some. In the table there are some 150,000 clones, under 95% of which are singletons. This clonotype originated in an adult with an advanced solid tumor such as melanoma, head and neck, liver or kidney cancer. Source: CD4+ or CD8+ T cells sorted from blood, taken in a trial of the OX40 agonist ivuxolimab. This sequence joins TRBV7-9 and TRBJ2-5; D is ambiguous. CDR3 region: CASSFSVRQETQYF. CDR3 DNA: TGTGCCAGCAGCTTTTCCGTTAGACAAGAGACCCAGTACTTC.